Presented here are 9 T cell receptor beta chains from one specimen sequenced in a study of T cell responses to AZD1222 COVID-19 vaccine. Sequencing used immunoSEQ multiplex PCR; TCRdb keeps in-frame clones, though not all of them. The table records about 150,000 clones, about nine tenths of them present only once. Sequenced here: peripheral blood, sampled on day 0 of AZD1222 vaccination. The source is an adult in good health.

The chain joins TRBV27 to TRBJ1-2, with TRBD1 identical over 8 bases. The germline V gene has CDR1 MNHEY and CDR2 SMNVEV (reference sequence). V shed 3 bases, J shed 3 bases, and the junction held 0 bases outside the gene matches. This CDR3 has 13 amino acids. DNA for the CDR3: TGTGCCAGCAGTTTGACAGGGGACTATGGCTACACCTTC. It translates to CASSLTGDYGYTF.

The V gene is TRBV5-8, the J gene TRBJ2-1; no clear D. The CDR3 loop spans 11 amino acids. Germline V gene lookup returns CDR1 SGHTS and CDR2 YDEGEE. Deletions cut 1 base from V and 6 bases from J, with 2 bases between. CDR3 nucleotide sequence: TGTGCCAGCAGCTTGTCCAATGAGCAGTTCTTC. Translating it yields CASSLSNEQFF.

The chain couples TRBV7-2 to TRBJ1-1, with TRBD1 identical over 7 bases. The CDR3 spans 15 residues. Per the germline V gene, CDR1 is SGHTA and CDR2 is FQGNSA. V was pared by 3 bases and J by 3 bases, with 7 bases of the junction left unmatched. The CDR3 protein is CASSFTTGIYTEAFF. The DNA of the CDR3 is TGTGCCAGCAGCTTCACGACAGGGATTTACACTGAAGCTTTCTTT.

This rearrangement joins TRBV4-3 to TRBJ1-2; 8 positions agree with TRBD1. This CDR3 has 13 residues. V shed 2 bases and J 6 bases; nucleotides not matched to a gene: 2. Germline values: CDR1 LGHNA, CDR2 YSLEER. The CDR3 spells CASSQQQGDGYTF. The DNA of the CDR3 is TGCGCCAGCAGCCAACAACAGGGGGATGGCTACACCTTC.

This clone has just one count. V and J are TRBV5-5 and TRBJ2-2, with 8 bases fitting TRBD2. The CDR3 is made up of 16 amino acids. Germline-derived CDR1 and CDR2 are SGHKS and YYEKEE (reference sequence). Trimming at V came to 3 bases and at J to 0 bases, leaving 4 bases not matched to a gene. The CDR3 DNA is TGTGCCAGCAGCTCGCCGGGACTAGCGAACACCGGGGAGCTGTTTTTT. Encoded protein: CASSSPGLANTGELFF.

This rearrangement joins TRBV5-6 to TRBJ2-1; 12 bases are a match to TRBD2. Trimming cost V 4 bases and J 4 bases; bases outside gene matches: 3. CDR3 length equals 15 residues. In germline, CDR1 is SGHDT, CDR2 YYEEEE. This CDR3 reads CASSRLAGEYNEQFF. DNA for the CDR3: TGTGCCAGCAGCCGACTAGCGGGAGAATACAATGAGCAGTTCTTC.

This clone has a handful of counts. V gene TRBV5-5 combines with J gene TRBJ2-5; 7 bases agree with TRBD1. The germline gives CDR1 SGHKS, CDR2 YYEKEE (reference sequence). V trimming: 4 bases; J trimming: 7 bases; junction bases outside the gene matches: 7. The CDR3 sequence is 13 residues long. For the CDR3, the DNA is TGTGCCAGCAGCAGACAGGGTATCGGGACCCAGTACTTC. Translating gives CASSRQGIGTQYF. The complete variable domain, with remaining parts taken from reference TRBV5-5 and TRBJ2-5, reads DAGVTQSPTHLIKTRGQQVTLRCSPISGHKSVSWYQQVLGQGPQFIFQYYEKEERGRGNFPDRFSARQFPNYSSELNVNALLLGDSALYLCASSRQGIGTQYFGPGTRLLVL.

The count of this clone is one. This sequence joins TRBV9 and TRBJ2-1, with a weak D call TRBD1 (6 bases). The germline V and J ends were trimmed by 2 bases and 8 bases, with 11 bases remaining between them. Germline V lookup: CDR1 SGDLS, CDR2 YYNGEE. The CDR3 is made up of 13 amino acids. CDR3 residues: CASSVARGDEQFF. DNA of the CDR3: TGTGCCAGCAGCGTGGCCAGGGGCGATGAGCAGTTCTTC.

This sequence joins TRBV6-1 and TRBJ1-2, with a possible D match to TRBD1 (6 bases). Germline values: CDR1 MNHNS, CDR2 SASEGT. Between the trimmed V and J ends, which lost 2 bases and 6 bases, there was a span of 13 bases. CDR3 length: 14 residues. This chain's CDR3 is CASSESRGTHGYTF. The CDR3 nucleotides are TGTGCCAGCAGTGAATCAAGGGGGACTCATGGCTACACCTTC.